Listed below are T cell receptor beta chains from one sample, sequenced in a study of sequential checkpoint blockade in melanoma. The protocol was immunoSEQ multiplex PCR, while the TCRdb copy is restricted to in-frame clones and leaves out a portion. The table shows about 20,000 clones, with about four fifths occurring only once. Material: CD8+ T cells sorted from blood (inferred from file names), obtained from a patient given nivolumab and ipilimumab in sequence. These receptors were collected from a human donor with melanoma. CDR3s include the opening cysteine and the closing phenylalanine or tryptophan. Fields, in order: CDR3 protein, CDR3 DNA, J gene, clone size, V gene, D gene. A D gene is named only where the DNA matches it firmly. Not all rows give a size; the values are once, few, many and, for expanded clones, a class.

CDR3: CASSLMGQGAYGYTF
DNA: TGTGCCAGCAGCTTAATGGGACAGGGGGCCTATGGCTACACCTTC
J: TRBJ1-2
size: .
V: TRBV11-2
D: TRBD1

CDR3: CASCYTQGQLTDTQYF
DNA: TGTGCCAGCTGCTACACTCAGGGGCAGTTGACAGATACGCAGTATTTT
J: TRBJ2-3
size: .
V: TRBV7-9
D: .

CDR3: CASSRGRGKVNTEAFF
DNA: TGTGCCAGCAGCCGAGGTAGAGGGAAAGTGAACACTGAAGCTTTCTTT
J: TRBJ1-1
size: .
V: TRBV9
D: .

CDR3: CASSLEGGLAAGELFF
DNA: TGTGCCAGCAGCTTAGAGGGGGGACTAGCTGCCGGGGAGCTGTTTTTT
J: TRBJ2-2
size: .
V: TRBV7-9
D: TRBD2

CDR3: CASSYSRDGYTF
DNA: TGTGCCAGCAGTTACTCCAGGGATGGCTACACCTTC
J: TRBJ1-2
size: .
V: TRBV6-6
D: .

CDR3: CASTVSGGEYEQYF
DNA: TGTGCCAGCACTGTTAGCGGGGGGGAATACGAGCAGTACTTC
J: TRBJ2-7
size: .
V: TRBV2
D: TRBD2

CDR3: CASSFGTGGNYGYTF
DNA: TGTGCCAGCAGCTTCGGGACAGGGGGGAACTATGGCTACACCTTC
J: TRBJ1-2
size: .
V: TRBV5-6
D: TRBD1

CDR3: CASSQDLRDRVTNEKLFF
DNA: TGCGCCAGCAGCCAAGATCTGAGGGACAGAGTAACTAATGAAAAACTGTTTTTT
J: TRBJ1-4
size: once
V: TRBV4-3
D: TRBD1

CDR3: CASMRWGPYTGELFF
DNA: TGTGCCAGCATGAGGTGGGGGCCTTACACCGGGGAGCTGTTTTTT
J: TRBJ2-2
size: .
V: TRBV27
D: .

CDR3: CANHYKGQGMGRTEAFF
DNA: TGTGCCAACCACTACAAAGGACAGGGGATGGGAAGGACTGAAGCTTTCTTT
J: TRBJ1-1
size: .
V: TRBV5-3
D: TRBD1

CDR3: CASSGGLAVSYEQYF
DNA: TGTGCCAGCAGTGGGGGACTAGCGGTATCCTACGAGCAGTACTTC
J: TRBJ2-7
size: .
V: TRBV2
D: TRBD2

CDR3: CASSYGVDTIYF
DNA: TGTGCCAGCAGTTACGGAGTTGACACCATATATTTT
J: TRBJ1-3
size: few
V: TRBV6-6
D: .

CDR3: CASSFPKTSESSYEQYF
DNA: TGTGCCAGCAGTTTCCCGAAGACTAGCGAGAGCTCCTACGAGCAGTACTTC
J: TRBJ2-7
size: .
V: TRBV28
D: TRBD2

CDR3: CASSLADRGLSGANVLTF
DNA: TGCGCCAGCAGCTTGGCGGACAGGGGGTTGTCTGGGGCCAACGTCCTGACTTTC
J: TRBJ2-6
size: .
V: TRBV5-1
D: TRBD1

CDR3: CASSVSGTEAFF
DNA: TGTGCCAGCAGTGTGTCGGGCACTGAAGCTTTCTTT
J: TRBJ1-1
size: .
V: TRBV25-1
D: .

CDR3: CASSETDRVFQPQHF
DNA: TGTGCCAGCAGCGAGACGGACAGGGTCTTTCAGCCCCAGCATTTT
J: TRBJ1-5
size: once
V: TRBV7-6
D: TRBD1

CDR3: CASSFGRGGNEQYF
DNA: TGTGCCAGCAGCTTCGGCCGGGGTGGGAACGAGCAGTACTTC
J: TRBJ2-7
size: .
V: TRBV5-5
D: .

CDR3: CSGLAGGLTEQFF
DNA: TGCAGCGGGTTAGCGGGGGGGCTTACTGAGCAGTTCTTC
J: TRBJ2-1
size: .
V: TRBV29-1
D: TRBD2

CDR3: CASSEQSLEQYF
DNA: TGTGCCAGCAGTGAACAGTCCCTCGAGCAGTACTTC
J: TRBJ2-7
size: .
V: TRBV6-5
D: .

CDR3: CASSLTGQGAYEQYF
DNA: TGTGCCAGCAGTTTGACGGGACAGGGGGCCTACGAGCAGTACTTC
J: TRBJ2-7
size: .
V: TRBV28
D: TRBD1

CDR3: CASSLASGIYEQYF
DNA: TGTGCCAGCAGCTTAGCGTCAGGCATCTACGAGCAGTACTTC
J: TRBJ2-7
size: .
V: TRBV7-2
D: .

CDR3: CASSLGGGNTDTQYF
DNA: TGTGCCAGCAGTTTGGGCGGGGGGAACACAGATACGCAGTATTTT
J: TRBJ2-3
size: .
V: TRBV27
D: TRBD2

CDR3: CASSPPWTNNNEQFF
DNA: TGTGCCAGCTCACCACCCTGGACAAACAACAATGAGCAGTTCTTC
J: TRBJ2-1
size: .
V: TRBV18
D: .

CDR3: CASSSGQGVWGRSNQPQHF
DNA: TGTGCCAGCAGCTCCGGACAGGGAGTATGGGGCAGGAGCAATCAGCCCCAGCATTTT
J: TRBJ1-5
size: .
V: TRBV28
D: TRBD1

CDR3: CASSLDLPVAKYYEQYF
DNA: TGTGCCAGCAGCTTAGATCTCCCAGTCGCCAAGTACTACGAGCAGTACTTC
J: TRBJ2-7
size: once
V: TRBV11-2
D: .

CDR3: CASSFGMREPLHF
DNA: TGTGCCAGCAGTTTCGGGATGCGGGAGCCCCTCCACTTT
J: TRBJ1-6
size: .
V: TRBV6-5
D: .

CDR3: CSAEAREQYF
DNA: TGCAGTGCTGAAGCGAGAGAGCAGTACTTC
J: TRBJ2-5
size: .
V: TRBV20-1
D: .

CDR3: CASSFARPRDRAYNEQFF
DNA: TGTGCCAGCAGTTTCGCCCGTCCTAGGGACAGGGCCTACAATGAGCAGTTCTTC
J: TRBJ2-1
size: .
V: TRBV28
D: TRBD1

CDR3: CASSEAQGSYEQYF
DNA: TGTGCCAGCAGTGAAGCACAGGGTTCCTACGAGCAGTACTTC
J: TRBJ2-7
size: .
V: TRBV6-1
D: .

CDR3: CASSTRTGEHSPLHF
DNA: TGTGCCAGCAGCACACGAACAGGGGAGCATTCACCCCTCCACTTT
J: TRBJ1-6
size: .
V: TRBV28
D: TRBD1

CDR3: CAISESGGGKEAFF
DNA: TGTGCCATCAGTGAGAGCGGAGGGGGCAAGGAAGCTTTCTTT
J: TRBJ1-1
size: .
V: TRBV10-3
D: TRBD1

CDR3: CASRTSGGYEQFF
DNA: TGTGCCAGCAGGACTAGCGGGGGCTATGAGCAGTTCTTC
J: TRBJ2-1
size: .
V: TRBV6-5
D: TRBD2

CDR3: CAISELRDRNTEAFF
DNA: TGTGCCATCAGTGAACTCCGGGATCGGAACACTGAAGCTTTCTTT
J: TRBJ1-1
size: once
V: TRBV10-3
D: .

CDR3: CAIKGQGGNYGYTF
DNA: TGTGCCATCAAAGGACAGGGGGGGAACTATGGCTACACCTTC
J: TRBJ1-2
size: .
V: TRBV10-3
D: TRBD1

CDR3: CASSYLGGYEGYTF
DNA: TGTGCCAGCAGTTACTTAGGAGGGTATGAGGGCTACACCTTC
J: TRBJ1-2
size: .
V: TRBV27
D: .

CDR3: CASSGDRGKVDEQFF
DNA: TGTGCCAGCAGCGGGGACAGGGGCAAGGTCGATGAGCAGTTCTTC
J: TRBJ2-1
size: .
V: TRBV7-9
D: TRBD1

CDR3: CASSFGQGRDTQYF
DNA: TGTGCCAGCAGCTTTGGACAGGGCAGAGATACGCAGTATTTT
J: TRBJ2-3
size: once
V: TRBV5-8
D: TRBD1

CDR3: CASSPTGGADEQYF
DNA: TGTGCCAGCAGCCCCACAGGTGGCGCAGACGAGCAGTACTTC
J: TRBJ2-7
size: once
V: TRBV9
D: .

CDR3: CASSLGRRGGTEAFF
DNA: TGTGCCAGCAGCTTAGGCCGTAGAGGGGGAACTGAAGCTTTCTTT
J: TRBJ1-1
size: once
V: TRBV13
D: .

CDR3: CASSSDRGSYEQYF
DNA: TGTGCCAGCAGTTCCGACAGGGGCTCCTACGAGCAGTACTTC
J: TRBJ2-7
size: .
V: TRBV27
D: TRBD1

CDR3: CASSPLAKGSRGEAFF
DNA: TGTGCCAGCTCACCACTTGCGAAGGGTAGCCGAGGGGAAGCTTTCTTT
J: TRBJ1-1
size: .
V: TRBV18
D: .

CDR3: CASSPPEAQWGTQYF
DNA: TGTGCCAGCTCACCACCGGAGGCCCAGTGGGGTACGCAGTATTTT
J: TRBJ2-3
size: .
V: TRBV18
D: .

CDR3: CASSSTGWNTEAFF
DNA: TGTGCCAGCAGCTCCACAGGGTGGAACACTGAAGCTTTCTTT
J: TRBJ1-1
size: once
V: TRBV7-9
D: .

CDR3: CASSLRFGSQETQYF
DNA: TGTGCCAGCAGCTTAAGGTTTGGCAGCCAAGAGACCCAGTACTTC
J: TRBJ2-5
size: .
V: TRBV7-3
D: .

CDR3: CASSQGRGADTQYF
DNA: TGTGCCAGCAGCCAGGGGCGGGGGGCAGATACGCAGTATTTT
J: TRBJ2-3
size: .
V: TRBV11-2
D: TRBD2

CDR3: CASSLAGGNTEAFF
DNA: TGCGCCAGCAGCTTGGCAGGGGGCAACACTGAAGCTTTCTTT
J: TRBJ1-1
size: .
V: TRBV5-1
D: TRBD1

CDR3: CASSFVDSSNQPQHF
DNA: TGTGCCAGCAGTTTTGTGGACAGCTCCAATCAGCCCCAGCATTTT
J: TRBJ1-5
size: .
V: TRBV28
D: .

CDR3: CASSPGSGANGYTF
DNA: TGCGCCAGCAGCCCCGGAAGCGGTGCCAATGGCTACACCTTC
J: TRBJ1-2
size: .
V: TRBV4-3
D: .

CDR3: CASSLLGQGGSPLHF
DNA: TGTGCCAGCAGCCTCCTCGGACAGGGAGGATCACCCCTCCACTTT
J: TRBJ1-6
size: .
V: TRBV4-2
D: TRBD1

CDR3: CASSLGNWDNHNEQFF
DNA: TGTGCCAGCAGCTTAGGGAACTGGGACAACCACAATGAGCAGTTCTTC
J: TRBJ2-1
size: .
V: TRBV7-8
D: .

CDR3: CASSSSDRGTYEQYF
DNA: TGTGCCAGCAGCTCCTCGGACAGGGGGACCTACGAGCAGTACTTC
J: TRBJ2-7
size: .
V: TRBV7-9
D: TRBD1

CDR3: CSVDTSYEQYF
DNA: TGCAGCGTAGACACCTCCTACGAGCAGTACTTC
J: TRBJ2-7
size: few
V: TRBV29-1
D: .

CDR3: CASRQGSLSGANVLTF
DNA: TGTGCCAGCAGACAGGGGTCTCTCTCTGGGGCCAACGTCCTGACTTTC
J: TRBJ2-6
size: .
V: TRBV28
D: TRBD1